The clone carrying this T cell receptor (beta chain) was detected a few times. Its target is not known. TCR beta CDR3 regions were amplified from RNA transcripts. The TCR CDR3 was amplified in a first-round RT-PCR using the HTBI primer set. TCRdb reprocessed the multiplex PCR reads via MiXCR and lists one record per CDR3 protein. The repertoire holds some 560,000 distinct CDR3 sequences, with approximately 14% as singletons. The data belong to a study of T cells in Graves' hyperthyroidism and ophthalmopathy. Study details: Peripheral blood was taken when the disease was first diagnosed, before any treatment began.

Study results and caveats: Ophthalmopathy was predicted by the model a median of roughly 6.6 months ahead of onset.

V lost 3 bases and J lost 4, with 13 bases in between. This CDR3 has 14 amino acids. CDR1 and CDR2 (germline): SGDLS, YYNGEE. The patients, who ranged from 18 to 65 in age, presented with newly diagnosed hyperthyroidism lasting under 2 months. The chain links TRBV9 to TRBJ1-1; D remains ambiguous. The sequence was collected from a woman under 40 with Graves' hyperthyroidism. The specimen sequenced was blood. The CDR3 DNA reads TGTGCCAGCAGCGACCTCGCGGGAGGCACTGAAGCTTTCTTT. It translates to CASSDLAGGTEAFF. Combining the CDR3 with reference TRBV9 and TRBJ1-1 gives the whole variable domain DSGVTQTPKHLITATGQRVTLRCSPRSGDLSVYWYQQSLDQGLQFLIQYYNGEERAKGNILERFSAQQFPDLHSELNLSSLELGDSALYFCASSDLAGGTEAFFGQGTRLTVV.